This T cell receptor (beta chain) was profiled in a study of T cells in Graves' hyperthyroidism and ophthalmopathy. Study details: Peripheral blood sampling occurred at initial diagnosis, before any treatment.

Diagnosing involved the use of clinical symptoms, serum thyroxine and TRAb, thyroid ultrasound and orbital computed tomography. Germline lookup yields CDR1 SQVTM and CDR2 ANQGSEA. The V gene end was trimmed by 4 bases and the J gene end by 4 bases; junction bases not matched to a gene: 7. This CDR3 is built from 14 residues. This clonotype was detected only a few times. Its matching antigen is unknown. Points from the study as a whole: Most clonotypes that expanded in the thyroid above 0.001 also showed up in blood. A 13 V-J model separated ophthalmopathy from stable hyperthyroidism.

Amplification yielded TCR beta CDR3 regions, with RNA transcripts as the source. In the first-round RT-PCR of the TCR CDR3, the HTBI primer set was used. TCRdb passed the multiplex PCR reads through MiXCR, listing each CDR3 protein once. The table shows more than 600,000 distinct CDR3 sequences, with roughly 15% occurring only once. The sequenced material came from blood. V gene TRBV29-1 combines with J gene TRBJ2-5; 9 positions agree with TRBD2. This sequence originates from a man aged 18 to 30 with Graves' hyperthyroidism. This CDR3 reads CSVVGLALGETQYF. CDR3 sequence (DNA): TGCAGCGTTGTGGGACTAGCACTGGGAGAGACCCAGTACTTC.